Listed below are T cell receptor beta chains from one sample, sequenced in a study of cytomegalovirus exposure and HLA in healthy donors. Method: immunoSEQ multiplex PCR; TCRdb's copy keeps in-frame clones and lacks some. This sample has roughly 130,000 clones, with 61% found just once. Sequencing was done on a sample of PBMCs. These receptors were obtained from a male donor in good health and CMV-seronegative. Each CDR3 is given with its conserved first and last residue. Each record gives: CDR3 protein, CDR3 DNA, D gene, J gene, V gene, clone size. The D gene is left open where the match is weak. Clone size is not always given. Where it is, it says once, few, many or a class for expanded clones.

CASQALSNQETQYF,TGCGCCAGCCAAGCTTTATCAAACCAAGAGACCCAGTACTTC,.,TRBJ2-5,TRBV5-1,.
CASLSRGQERDTEAFF,TGTGCCAGCCTGAGTAGGGGGCAGGAAAGGGATACTGAAGCTTTCTTT,TRBD1,TRBJ1-1,TRBV2,few
CASSRQGGNQPQHF,TGTGCCAGCAGTCGACAGGGCGGCAATCAGCCCCAGCATTTT,TRBD1,TRBJ1-5,TRBV28,few
CASSPWGGNTEAFF,TGTGCCAGCAGCCCCTGGGGGGGGAACACTGAAGCTTTCTTT,.,TRBJ1-1,TRBV27,.
CASSVAGMSGNTIYF,TGTGCCAGCAGCGTAGCGGGGATGTCTGGAAACACCATATATTTT,.,TRBJ1-3,TRBV9,.
CASIAPQGRLTEAFF,TGTGCCAGCATAGCCCCCCAGGGTCGGTTGACTGAAGCTTTCTTT,.,TRBJ1-1,TRBV6-5,.
CASSYGWGVDEKLFF,TGTGCCAGCAGTTACGGTTGGGGAGTAGATGAAAAACTGTTTTTT,.,TRBJ1-4,TRBV6-5,.
CASSESWGVREEQFF,TGCGCCAGCAGTGAGTCGTGGGGTGTGAGGGAAGAGCAGTTCTTC,.,TRBJ2-1,TRBV10-1,.
CASSGGFSYNSPLHF,TGTGCCAGCAGCGGGGGCTTCTCCTATAATTCACCCCTCCACTTT,.,TRBJ1-6,TRBV9,.
CASSLKGSSYNEQFF,TGTGCCAGCAGCTTAAAAGGGAGCTCCTACAATGAGCAGTTCTTC,.,TRBJ2-1,TRBV7-9,.
CASSLGGGEPNYGYTF,TGTGCCAGCAGCTTAGGTGGAGGGGAACCTAACTATGGCTACACCTTC,.,TRBJ1-2,TRBV7-3,few
CSVGTANSPLHF,TGCAGCGTCGGGACAGCTAATTCACCCCTCCACTTT,TRBD1,TRBJ1-6,TRBV29-1,few
CASSQPGDYEQYF,TGTGCCAGCAGCCAGCCAGGGGACTACGAGCAGTACTTC,.,TRBJ2-7,TRBV5-8,.
CASSEKGSGADTQYF,TGCGCCAGCAGTGAAAAAGGTAGCGGGGCAGATACGCAGTATTTT,TRBD2,TRBJ2-3,TRBV10-1,.
CASSLGGGRGRTEAFF,TGTGCCAGCAGCTTAGGGGGGGGCAGGGGAAGGACTGAAGCTTTCTTT,.,TRBJ1-1,TRBV7-2,.
CASNRDLGGYTF,TGTGCCAGCAACAGGGACCTGGGAGGCTACACCTTC,.,TRBJ1-2,TRBV25-1,.
CARSAFRDRVNQPQHF,TGTGCCCGCAGCGCTTTCCGGGACAGGGTCAATCAGCCCCAGCATTTT,TRBD1,TRBJ1-5,TRBV2,.
CASSYRDSGYTF,TGTGCCAGCAGTTACCGGGACTCCGGCTACACCTTC,.,TRBJ1-2,TRBV6-5,.
CAWSVVRGAGGTQYF,TGTGCCTGGAGTGTAGTCCGGGGGGCCGGGGGGACCCAGTACTTC,.,TRBJ2-5,TRBV30,.
CASSLGGLAGAYEQYF,TGTGCCAGCAGCTTGGGGGGACTAGCGGGGGCCTACGAGCAGTACTTC,TRBD2,TRBJ2-7,TRBV5-4,.
CASSLLLYGETQYF,TGTGCCAGTAGTCTGCTATTATACGGGGAGACCCAGTACTTC,.,TRBJ2-5,TRBV19,.
CASSGQGANTGELFF,TGTGCCAGCAGCGGTCAGGGTGCGAACACCGGGGAGCTGTTTTTT,.,TRBJ2-2,TRBV11-2,.
CASSLIPGGSPYGYTF,TGTGCCAGCAGTTTAATTCCCGGGGGGTCGCCATATGGCTACACCTTC,.,TRBJ1-2,TRBV27,.
CASSSGQKNYYGYTF,TGTGCCAGCAGCTCAGGACAGAAGAATTACTATGGCTACACCTTC,.,TRBJ1-2,TRBV5-8,.
CASSLRGDSGNTIYF,TGTGCCAGCAGCTTAAGAGGAGACTCTGGAAACACCATATATTTT,.,TRBJ1-3,TRBV11-2,few
CASSLSGGGTDTQYF,TGTGCCAGCAGCCTTAGCGGGGGGGGCACAGATACGCAGTATTTT,TRBD2,TRBJ2-3,TRBV5-6,.
CASSGGTSHASGTQYF,TGTGCCAGCAGCGGCGGGACTAGTCATGCTAGCGGGACCCAGTACTTC,TRBD2,TRBJ2-5,TRBV5-5,.
CASTWGDTEAFF,TGTGCCAGCACCTGGGGAGATACTGAAGCTTTCTTT,.,TRBJ1-1,TRBV7-9,.
CASSSEFRGRTEAFF,TGCGCCAGCAGCTCGGAATTCAGGGGGCGCACTGAAGCTTTCTTT,TRBD1,TRBJ1-1,TRBV5-1,few
CSVVLGRDNTDTQYF,TGCAGCGTTGTTTTAGGCAGGGACAACACAGATACGCAGTATTTT,.,TRBJ2-3,TRBV29-1,.
CASSKVGRRDREFDEQFF,TGTGCCAGCAGCAAAGTTGGAAGAAGGGACAGGGAGTTCGATGAGCAGTTCTTC,.,TRBJ2-1,TRBV21-1,few
CASNNPGQGSYEQYF,TGTGCCAGCAATAACCCGGGACAGGGGTCCTACGAGCAGTACTTC,TRBD1,TRBJ2-7,TRBV28,few
CASSLTDNTEAFF,TGTGCCAGTAGTTTAACAGATAACACTGAAGCTTTCTTT,.,TRBJ1-1,TRBV19,once